This T cell receptor (beta chain) was sequenced for a study of human CD8 memory T cell subsets. Overall study results and limits: Stem-like memory and precursor exhausted T cell populations exhibited comparably high diversity, in distinction to effector memory cells. This study sequenced only the T cell receptor beta chains and no others. When compared with each other, stem-like memory and precursor exhausted T cell repertoires showed minimal overlap.

Notes on this clonotype: No antigen is known for it.

UMI-labeled 5' RACE was used to make TCR beta libraries. Reprocessing the 5' RACE reads, TCRdb reports a single entry for every CDR3 protein and omits DNA. Recorded for this sample: about 11,000 distinct CDR3 sequences. This clonotype was obtained from a human donor in good health. What was sequenced was CD8+ T cells from PBMCs.

Here the CDR3 reads CASSPGLGAYEQYF. The rearrangement links TRBV6-5 to TRBJ2-7; with no DNA, the TCRdb D assignment of TRBD1 cannot be verified. CDR1 is MNHEY and CDR2 is SVGAGI in the germline V gene. CDR3 size: 14 residues.